These 11 T cell receptor beta chains share one sample of origin, sequenced in a study of cytomegalovirus exposure and HLA in healthy donors. PCR employed 60 Vbeta and 13 Jbeta primers. Sequencing was performed with immunoSEQ multiplex PCR; in TCRdb, only in-frame clones are kept and a portion is missing. The table has 120,000 to 150,000 clones, roughly three quarters seen once. Sequencing was carried out using PBMCs. Every receptor here comes from a man between 18 and 29 years old in good health and CMV-seronegative.

This chain joins TRBV7-3 and TRBJ2-1, with D uncertain. The V and J ends lost 2 bases and 4 bases respectively, with 9 bases between them. Germline V gives CDR1 SGHTA, CDR2 FQGTGA. The length of the CDR3 is 14 residues. In DNA, the CDR3 is TGTGCCAGCAGCTTATTGCCCGGGTACAATGAGCAGTTCTTC. It encodes CASSLLPGYNEQFF.

The CDR3 DNA follows: TGCGCCAGCAAGGTTTTCGGGTCGAACACTGAAGCTTTCTTT. Amino acids: CASKVFGSNTEAFF. The genes are TRBV5-1 and TRBJ1-1, with D hard to call. V lost 6 bases and J 1 base, leaving 13 bases between the germline ends. In germline, CDR1 is SGHRS, CDR2 YFSETQ. The CDR3 contains 14 residues.

V and J are TRBV29-1 and TRBJ2-7; TRBD1 matches at 7 bases. The CDR3 extends over 12 amino acids. J lost 6 bases, V lost 6 bases, and 8 bases had no gene match. Germline CDR1 reads SQVTM; CDR2 reads ANQGSEA. The chain's CDR3 is CSVGQSLGEQYF. In DNA form, the CDR3 reads TGCAGCGTGGGACAGTCCCTCGGCGAGCAGTACTTC.

The J gene is TRBJ2-7, the V gene TRBV30, with TRBD2 identical over 9 bases. The junction had 9 bases not matched to a gene; V was cut back by 3 bases and J by 6 bases. Per the germline V gene, CDR1 is GTSNPN and CDR2 is SVGIG (reference sequence). The CDR3 is made up of 14 amino acids. CDR3 protein: CAWRGGLAPGEQYF. The CDR3, as DNA: TGTGCCTGGAGGGGGGGACTAGCACCCGGCGAGCAGTACTTC.

The CDR3 nucleotides read TGTGCCAGCACTTTGGTGTTGGGGCTAGGCACAGATACGCAGTATTTT. The encoded protein is CASTLVLGLGTDTQYF. The chain is built from TRBV2 and TRBJ2-3; maybe TRBD1 (5 bases). CDR3 length: 16 residues. Per the germline V gene, CDR1 is SNHLY and CDR2 is FYNNEI. V was trimmed by 7 bases and J by 1 base, leaving 18 bases between them.

V gene TRBV28 combines with J gene TRBJ2-1; perhaps TRBD2 as D (6 bases). CDR1 is MDHEN, CDR2 SYDVKM, per germline. Trimming took off 2 bases at V and 5 bases at J, with 13 bases between the two ends. CDR3 length: 15 residues. CDR3 nucleotide sequence: TGTGCCAGCAGTTTACATAGCGTAGCGGACAATGAGCAGTTCTTC. Its protein product is CASSLHSVADNEQFF.

The chain uses TRBV5-1 and TRBJ2-7; D is uncertain. The V gene's germline CDR1 is SGHRS and CDR2 YFSETQ. V lost 1 base and J 0 bases, leaving 8 bases between the germline ends. The CDR3 loop spans 14 amino acids. The CDR3 here is CASSLLGTSYEQYF. The CDR3 nucleotides are TGCGCCAGCAGCTTGCTGGGCACCTCCTACGAGCAGTACTTC.

The V and J genes are TRBV15 and TRBJ1-4, with TRBD1 matching over 8 bases. The V and J ends lost 0 bases and 8 bases, in that order; junction bases with no gene match: 8. Germline CDR1 reads LNHNV; CDR2 reads YYDKDF (reference sequence). The CDR3 covers 16 residues. CDR3 DNA: TGTGCCACCAGCAGAGAGGCAGGGGGCGGAGGGGAAAAACTGTTTTTT. Amino acid sequence: CATSREAGGGGEKLFF.

In its sample, this clone was seen a few times. The genes are TRBV7-9 and TRBJ1-1; perhaps TRBD1 as D (5 bases). The V and J ends lost 5 bases and 0 bases respectively, with 10 bases between them. This CDR3 spans 14 amino acids. Germline V gene sequence: CDR1 SEHNR, CDR2 FQNEAQ (reference sequence). CDR3 amino acids: CASSPLDMNTEAFF. The CDR3 coding sequence is TGTGCCAGCAGCCCCCTGGACATGAACACTGAAGCTTTCTTT.

The chain uses TRBV4-1 and TRBJ2-1; the match to TRBD2 covers 13 bases. The CDR3 runs 15 residues. Unmatched junction bases numbered 5, after V lost 4 bases and J lost 8 bases. The germline gives CDR1 MGHRA, CDR2 YSYEKL. As DNA, the CDR3 is TGCGCCAGCAGCCCTCGGACTAGCGGGAGAGATGAGCAGTTCTTC. Translation: CASSPRTSGRDEQFF.

This chain connects TRBV28 to TRBJ1-2, with TRBD1 matching 8 bases. The CDR3 loop spans 14 amino acids. The trim removed 4 bases at V and 3 bases at J, leaving 4 bases unmatched. Per germline, CDR1 MDHEN and CDR2 SYDVKM. CDR3 amino acids: CASSSGGVDYGYTF. CDR3 sequence (DNA): TGTGCCAGCAGTTCAGGGGGCGTAGACTATGGCTACACCTTC.